This T cell receptor (beta chain) was captured in a study of beta chain features in type 1 diabetes. The sample holds a few counts of this clone. Each of the CD4+ naive, central memory, regulatory and stem cell-like memory populations was sorted via CD45RO/CCR7/CD25/CD127/CD95/CD27. Expressed TCRB transcripts were sequenced, since all the RNA that had been isolated was reverse transcribed. Here immunoSEQ multiplex PCR was the method, and the copy in TCRdb shows in-frame clones only, minus some. The sample has under 50,000 clones, about half seen once. Trimming removed 5 bases from V and 0 bases from J, with 8 bases in between. CDR3 length: 13 amino acids. CDR1 SEHNR and CDR2 FQNEAQ come from the germline V gene (reference sequence).

This TCR came from a young woman in good health. The chain joins TRBV7-9 to TRBJ2-7, with D possibly TRBD2 on 6 matching bases. The specimen sequenced was Tregs from blood. The CDR3 protein is CASSRGLSYEQYF. The CDR3 DNA reads as TGTGCCAGCAGCCGGGGACTCTCCTACGAGCAGTACTTC.